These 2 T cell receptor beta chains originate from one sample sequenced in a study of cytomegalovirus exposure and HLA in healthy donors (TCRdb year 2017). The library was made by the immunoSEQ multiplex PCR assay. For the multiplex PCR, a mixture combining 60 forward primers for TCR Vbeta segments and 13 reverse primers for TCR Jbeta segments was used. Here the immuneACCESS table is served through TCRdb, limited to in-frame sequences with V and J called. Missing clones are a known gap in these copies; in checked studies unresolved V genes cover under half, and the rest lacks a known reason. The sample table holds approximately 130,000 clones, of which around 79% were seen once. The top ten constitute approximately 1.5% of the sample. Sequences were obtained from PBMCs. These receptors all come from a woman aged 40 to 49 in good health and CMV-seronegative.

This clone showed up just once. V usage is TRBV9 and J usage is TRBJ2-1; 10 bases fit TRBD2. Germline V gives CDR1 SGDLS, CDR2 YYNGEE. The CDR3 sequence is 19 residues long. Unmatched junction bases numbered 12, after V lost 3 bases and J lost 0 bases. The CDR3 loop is CASSARSSGGLSSYNEQFF. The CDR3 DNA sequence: TGTGCCAGCAGCGCGAGGTCTAGCGGGGGCCTGAGCTCCTACAATGAGCAGTTCTTC.

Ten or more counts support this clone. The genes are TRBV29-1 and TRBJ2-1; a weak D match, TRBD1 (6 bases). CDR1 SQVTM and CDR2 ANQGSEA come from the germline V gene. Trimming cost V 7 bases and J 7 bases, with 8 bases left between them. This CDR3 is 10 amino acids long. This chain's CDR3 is CSAGANEQFF. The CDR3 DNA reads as TGCAGCGCAGGGGCGAATGAGCAGTTCTTC.